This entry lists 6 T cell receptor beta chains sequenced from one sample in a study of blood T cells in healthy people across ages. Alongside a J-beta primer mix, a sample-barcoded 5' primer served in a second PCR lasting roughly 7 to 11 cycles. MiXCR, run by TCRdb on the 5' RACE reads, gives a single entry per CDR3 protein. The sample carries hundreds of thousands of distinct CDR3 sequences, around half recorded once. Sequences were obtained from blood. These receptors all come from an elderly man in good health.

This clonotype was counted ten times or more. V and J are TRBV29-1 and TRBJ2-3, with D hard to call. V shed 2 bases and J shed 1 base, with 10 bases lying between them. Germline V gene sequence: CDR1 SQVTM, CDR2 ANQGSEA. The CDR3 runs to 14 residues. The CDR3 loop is CSVEKSDGTDTQYF. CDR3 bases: TGCAGCGTTGAAAAATCGGACGGCACAGATACGCAGTATTTT.

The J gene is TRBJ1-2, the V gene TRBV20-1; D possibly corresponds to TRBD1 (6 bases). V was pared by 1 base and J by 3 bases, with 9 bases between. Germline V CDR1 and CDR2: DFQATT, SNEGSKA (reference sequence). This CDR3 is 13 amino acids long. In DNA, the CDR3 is TGCAGTGCTAGAGCAGGGGAACACTATGGCTACACCTTC. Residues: CSARAGEHYGYTF.

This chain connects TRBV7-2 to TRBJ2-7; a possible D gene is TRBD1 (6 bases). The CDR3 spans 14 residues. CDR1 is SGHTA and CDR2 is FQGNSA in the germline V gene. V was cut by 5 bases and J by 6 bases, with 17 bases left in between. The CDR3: CASSNRVGESEQYF. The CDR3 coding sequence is TGTGCCAGCAGCAACAGGGTGGGAGAATCCGAGCAGTACTTC.

CDR3 nucleotides: TGCGCCAGCAGCCAGCGAACTACCGGGACAGGGGATCCCTACGAGCAGTACTTC. This translates into CASSQRTTGTGDPYEQYF. The chain links TRBV4-3 to TRBJ2-7, with 10 bases lining up with TRBD1. Germline-derived CDR1 and CDR2 are LGHNA and YSLEER. J lost 2 bases, V lost 3 bases, and 13 bases had no gene match. The CDR3 has 18 residues.

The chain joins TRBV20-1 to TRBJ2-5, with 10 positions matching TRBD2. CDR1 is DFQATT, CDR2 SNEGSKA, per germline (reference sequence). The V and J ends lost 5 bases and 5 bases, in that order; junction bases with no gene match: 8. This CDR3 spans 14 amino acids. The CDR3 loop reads CSAESGRGGETQYF. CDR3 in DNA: TGCAGTGCTGAAAGCGGGAGGGGAGGGGAGACCCAGTACTTC.

The CDR3 DNA follows: TGTGCCAGCAGTTCACCGATAACCACTGAAGCTTTCTTT. Amino acid sequence: CASSSPITTEAFF. V and J are TRBV6-5 and TRBJ1-1; unclear D gene. CDR3 size: 13 residues. The V end was cut by 4 bases, the J end by 4 bases, with 10 bases between. Germline CDR1 MNHEY, CDR2 SVGAGI.